Reported below is one T cell receptor beta chain. The sample comes from a study of shared clonotypes between healthy human individuals. The naive CD8 subset, CD45RO-negative cells positively selected for CCR7, excluded terminally differentiated effector memory CD45RA+ cells. Generated by immunoSEQ multiplex PCR, the TCRdb table keeps only in-frame clones and is missing some. The repertoire includes about 1,900,000 clones, just under 95% of them detected once, and more than 0.95% sits in the top ten. Unmatched junction bases numbered 3, after V lost 1 base and J lost 11 bases. Germline CDR1 SGHRS, CDR2 YFSETQ. The CDR3 contains 12 residues.

The sample was naive CD8+ T cells sorted from blood. This clonotype was obtained from a man in his late teens or twenties in good health. The V gene is TRBV5-1, the J gene TRBJ2-1; 7 bases are a match to TRBD2. CDR3 region: CASSLRGDQQFF. In nucleotides, the CDR3 is TGCGCCAGCAGCTTGCGGGGGGACCAGCAGTTCTTC.